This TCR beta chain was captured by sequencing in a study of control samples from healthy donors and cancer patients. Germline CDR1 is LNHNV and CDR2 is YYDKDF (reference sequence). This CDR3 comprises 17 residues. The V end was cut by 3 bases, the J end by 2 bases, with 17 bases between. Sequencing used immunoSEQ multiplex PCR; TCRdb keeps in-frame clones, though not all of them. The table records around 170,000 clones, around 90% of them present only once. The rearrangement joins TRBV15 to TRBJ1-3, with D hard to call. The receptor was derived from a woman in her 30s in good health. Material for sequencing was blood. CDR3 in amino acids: CATSRREGGGPGNTIYF. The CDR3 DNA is TGTGCCACCAGCAGGAGGGAGGGTGGAGGGCCTGGAAACACCATATATTTT. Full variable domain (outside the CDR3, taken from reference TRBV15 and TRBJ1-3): DAMVIQNPRYQVTQFGKPVTLSCSQTLNHNVMYWYQQKSSQAPKLLFHYYDKDFNNEADTPDNFQSRRPNTSFCFLDIRSPGLGDTAMYLCATSRREGGGPGNTIYFGEGSWLTVV.